This TCR beta chain originates from a study of control samples from healthy donors and cancer patients. Per the germline V gene, CDR1 is MDHEN and CDR2 is SYDVKM. The length of the CDR3 is 15 residues. Trimming shortened V by 7 bases and J by 2 bases, and 17 bases separated the two germline ends. Method: immunoSEQ multiplex PCR; TCRdb's copy keeps in-frame clones and lacks some. Of about 150,000 clones listed, roughly 93% are singletons. Sequencing input: blood. The TCR was taken from a man aged 50-60 years in good health. The V call is TRBV28, the J call TRBJ1-2, with a weak D call TRBD1 (6 bases). The CDR3 bases are TGTGCCAGCACTCCCAACCCACAGGGAAACTATGGCTACACCTTC. This codes for CASTPNPQGNYGYTF.